These T cell receptor beta chains were read from a single sample in a study of neurological immune-mediated disorders. TCRdb reanalysed the 5' RACE reads using MiXCR and keeps one entry per CDR3 protein. The sample comprises roughly 62,000 distinct CDR3 sequences, over 2% of which are singletons, and under 4% rests with the top ten. Sequenced material: PBMCs. These TCRs come from a man between 45 and 60 years old with multiple sclerosis. Each CDR3 is given with its conserved first and last residue. D genes are given only for firm matches. Clone sizes are given selectively: once, few, many, or a class where the clone is expanded.

DNA,CDR3,size,J,V,D
TGCGCCAGCAGCCTGGATCAGGGAGGAGATACGCAGTATTTT,CASSLDQGGDTQYF,many,TRBJ2-3,TRBV5-1,NA
TGTGCCAGCAGTAGGGTTGTCTTCCGCACAGATACGCAGTATTTT,CASSRVVFRTDTQYF,many,TRBJ2-3,TRBV6-2/TRBV6-3,NA
TGTGCCAGCAGTTTCCGGGCCTTGAACACCGGGGAGCTGTTTTTT,CASSFRALNTGELFF,many,TRBJ2-2,TRBV6-5,NA
TGCAGTGCTAGAGTTGGGGGGATTCCGAACACTGAAGCTTTCTTT,CSARVGGIPNTEAFF,many,TRBJ1-1,TRBV20-1,NA
TGTGCCAGCAGTGACCTTGACTCGTGGGAAGAGACCCAGTACTTC,CASSDLDSWEETQYF,many,TRBJ2-5,TRBV6-2/TRBV6-3,NA
TGTGCCAGCTCTAGGGGAGGACAGACCTACGAGCAGTACTTC,CASSRGGQTYEQYF,many,TRBJ2-7,TRBV12-3/TRBV12-4,NA
TGTGCCAGCAGTTGGACAGATACCACAGATACGCAGTATTTT,CASSWTDTTDTQYF,many,TRBJ2-3,TRBV6-5,NA
TGTGCCAGCAACCTCGGGACAGCCTCCTACAATGAGCAGTTCTTC,CASNLGTASYNEQFF,many,TRBJ2-1,TRBV7-9,TRBD1
TGCAGTGCTAGAGGAGGGGGTCTGAATAGCAATCAGCCCCAGCATTTT,CSARGGGLNSNQPQHF,many,TRBJ1-5,TRBV20-1,NA
TGTGCCAGCAGCTTGCAAGGGGAAAGAAGTAGTATTCAGTACTTC,CASSLQGERSSIQYF,many,TRBJ2-4,TRBV5-5,NA
TGCAGTGCGTCGGACAGGGAAGTTAAGACCCAGAATTTT,CSASDREVKTQNF,few,TRBJ1-5,TRBV20-1,TRBD1
TGTGCCAGCAGTTACGCTACCCAGGGGAGCGGCTATGGCTACACCTTC,CASSYATQGSGYGYTF,NA,TRBJ1-2,TRBV6-6,NA
TGCAGTGCCTCTAGTAATACAGGGAGAAACTATGGCTACACCTTC,CSASSNTGRNYGYTF,many,TRBJ1-2,TRBV20-1,NA
TGTGCCAGCAGGTCCGGGACCGCGAATCAGCCCCAGCATTTT,CASRSGTANQPQHF,many,TRBJ1-5,TRBV7-2,NA
TGTGCCAGCAGTTTACTCCCTCATTCCAGGGAGGACGGCTACACCTTC,CASSLLPHSREDGYTF,many,TRBJ1-2,TRBV28,NA
TGCGCCAGCAGCTTGAATGGGGGGGCCCCAGATACGCAGTATTTT,CASSLNGGAPDTQYF,many,TRBJ2-3,TRBV5-1,NA
TGTGCCAGCAGAGAACAGCCGACTGGAAACACCATATATTTT,CASREQPTGNTIYF,many,TRBJ1-3,TRBV28,NA
TGTGCCAGCAGAGGGAGCTCCTATAATTCACCCCTCCACTTT,CASRGSSYNSPLHF,many,TRBJ1-6,TRBV6-5,NA
TGTGCCAGCAACGTTACCGGAAGCACAGATACGCAGTATTTT,CASNVTGSTDTQYF,many,TRBJ2-3,TRBV7-2,NA
TGTGCCAGCAGGCTGACCAACTCCTACAATGAGCAGTTCTTC,CASRLTNSYNEQFF,many,TRBJ2-1,TRBV12-3/TRBV12-4,NA
TGCAGTGCTAGAGAATCTGGGACAGGGGTCGGCGAGCAGTACTTC,CSARESGTGVGEQYF,many,TRBJ2-7,TRBV20-1,TRBD1
TGTGCCAGCAGCGTGGGACAGGGACGGAACACTGAAGCTTTCTTT,CASSVGQGRNTEAFF,many,TRBJ1-1,TRBV5-4,TRBD1